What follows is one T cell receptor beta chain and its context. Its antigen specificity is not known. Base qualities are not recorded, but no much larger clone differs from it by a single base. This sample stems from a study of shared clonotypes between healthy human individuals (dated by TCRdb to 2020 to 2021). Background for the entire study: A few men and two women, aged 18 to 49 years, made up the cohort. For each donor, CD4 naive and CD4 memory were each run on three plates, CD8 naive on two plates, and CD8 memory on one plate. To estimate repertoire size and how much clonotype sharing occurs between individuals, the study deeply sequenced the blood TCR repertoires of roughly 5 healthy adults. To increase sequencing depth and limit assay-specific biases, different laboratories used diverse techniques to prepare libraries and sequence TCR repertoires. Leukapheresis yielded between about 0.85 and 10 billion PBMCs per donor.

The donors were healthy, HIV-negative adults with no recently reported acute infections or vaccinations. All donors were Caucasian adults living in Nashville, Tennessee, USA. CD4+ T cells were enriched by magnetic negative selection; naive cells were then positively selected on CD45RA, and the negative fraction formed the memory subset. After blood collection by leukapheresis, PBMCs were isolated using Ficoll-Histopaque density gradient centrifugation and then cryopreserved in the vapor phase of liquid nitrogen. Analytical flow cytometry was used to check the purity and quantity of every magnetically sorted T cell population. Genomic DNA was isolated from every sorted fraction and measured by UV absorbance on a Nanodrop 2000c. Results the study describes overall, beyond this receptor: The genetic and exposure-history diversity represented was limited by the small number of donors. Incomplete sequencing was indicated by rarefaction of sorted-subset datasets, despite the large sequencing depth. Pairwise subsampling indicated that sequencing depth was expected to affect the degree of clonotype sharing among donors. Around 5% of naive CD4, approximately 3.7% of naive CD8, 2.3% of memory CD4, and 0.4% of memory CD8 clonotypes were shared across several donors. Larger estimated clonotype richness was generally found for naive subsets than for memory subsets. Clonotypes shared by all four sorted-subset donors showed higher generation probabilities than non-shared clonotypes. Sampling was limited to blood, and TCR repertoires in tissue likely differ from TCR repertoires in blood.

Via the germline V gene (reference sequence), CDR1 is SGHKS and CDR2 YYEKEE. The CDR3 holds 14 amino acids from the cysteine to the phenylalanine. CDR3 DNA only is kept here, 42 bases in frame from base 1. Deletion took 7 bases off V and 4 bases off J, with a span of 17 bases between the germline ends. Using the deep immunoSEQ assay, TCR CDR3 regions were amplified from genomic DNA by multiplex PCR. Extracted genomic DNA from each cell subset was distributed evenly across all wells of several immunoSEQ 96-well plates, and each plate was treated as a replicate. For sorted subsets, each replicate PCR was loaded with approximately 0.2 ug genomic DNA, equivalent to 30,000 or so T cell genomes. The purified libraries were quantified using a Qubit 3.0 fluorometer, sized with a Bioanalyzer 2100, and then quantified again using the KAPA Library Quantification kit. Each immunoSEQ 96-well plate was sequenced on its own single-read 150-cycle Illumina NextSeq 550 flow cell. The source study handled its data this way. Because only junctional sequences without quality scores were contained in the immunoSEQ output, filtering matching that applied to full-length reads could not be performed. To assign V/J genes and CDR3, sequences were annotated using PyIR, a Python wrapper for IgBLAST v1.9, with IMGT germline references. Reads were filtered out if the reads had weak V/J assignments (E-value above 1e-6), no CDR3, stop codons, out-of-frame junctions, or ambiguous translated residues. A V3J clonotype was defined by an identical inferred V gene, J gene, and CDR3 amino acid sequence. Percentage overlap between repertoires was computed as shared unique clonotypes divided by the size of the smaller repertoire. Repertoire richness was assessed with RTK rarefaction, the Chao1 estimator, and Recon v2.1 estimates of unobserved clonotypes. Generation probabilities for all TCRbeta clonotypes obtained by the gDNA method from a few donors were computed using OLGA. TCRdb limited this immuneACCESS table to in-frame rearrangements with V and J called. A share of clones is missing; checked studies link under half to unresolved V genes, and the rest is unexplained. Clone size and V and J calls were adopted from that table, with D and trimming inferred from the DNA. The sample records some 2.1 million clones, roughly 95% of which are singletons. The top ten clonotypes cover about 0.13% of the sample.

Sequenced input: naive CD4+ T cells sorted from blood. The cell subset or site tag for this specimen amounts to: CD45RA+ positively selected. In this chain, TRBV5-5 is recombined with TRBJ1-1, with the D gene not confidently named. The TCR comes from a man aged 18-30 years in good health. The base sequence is TGTGCCAGCTCCCCGGCCCTGGGAGTCACTGAAGCTTTCTTT. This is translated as CASSPALGVTEAFF.